This T cell receptor (beta chain) was identified during a study of blood T cell repertoires in COVID-19. On the study more broadly: Specimens from acute and convalescent COVID-19 originated in the United States, Italy and Spain.

In germline, CDR1 is SQVTM, CDR2 ANQGSEA. Trimming pared 5 bases from V and 3 bases from J, leaving 10 bases between. This CDR3 contains 12 residues. Authors' analysis steps: Using reference gene primer amplification, nucleated cell counts were estimated. TCRdb's table, derived via immunoSEQ multiplex PCR, lists solely in-frame clones and lacks some. The DNA was the basis for D and trimming; V, J and clone size are from that table. The sample holds some 150,000 clones, approximately 88% seen once. The sequence was collected from a man aged 65 to 79 with acute or convalescent COVID-19. The chain employs TRBV29-1 and TRBJ1-2, with D tentatively TRBD1 (5 bases). Material for sequencing was peripheral blood. The CDR3 coding sequence is TGCAGCGTTTTACAGGTCTACTATGGCTACACCTTC. It specifies CSVLQVYYGYTF.